Following are 22 T cell receptor beta chains from one sample sequenced in a study of glioma-infiltrating T cells after dendritic cell vaccination. Time point reported: after dendritic cell vaccination, including at tumor progression/relapse. TCRdb keeps only in-frame clones here, not all; method: immunoSEQ multiplex PCR. The sample holds 70,000 to 95,000 clones, 80% to 90% seen once. Material: blood, obtained after dendritic cell vaccination. The receptors derive from a human donor with glioblastoma.

The CDR3 region has the DNA TGTGCCAGTACCTACAGGGTTGGGACTGAAGCTTTCTTT. It encodes CASTYRVGTEAFF. The chain uses TRBV19 and TRBJ1-1; perhaps TRBD1 as D (6 bases). CDR1 is LNHDA and CDR2 is SQIVND in the germline V gene (reference sequence). The V and J ends lost 7 bases and 5 bases respectively, with 14 bases between them. The CDR3 extends over 13 amino acids.

This clone was seen only once. J is TRBJ2-5 and V is TRBV7-6; weak D call: TRBD2 (6 bases). The CDR3 contains 14 residues. Trimming took 3 bases from V and 4 from J, leaving 12 bases between them. Germline V lookup: CDR1 SGHVS, CDR2 FNYEAQ. The CDR3, as DNA: TGTGCCAGCAGCTTGACCGACGGGGGAGAGACCCAGTACTTC. It encodes CASSLTDGGETQYF.

This clone was observed a single time. This chain joins TRBV5-1 and TRBJ1-3, with D unresolved. Germline CDR1 SGHRS, CDR2 YFSETQ. Between the trimmed V and J ends, which lost 0 bases and 0 bases, there was a span of 7 bases. There are 15 residues in the CDR3. The CDR3 region has the DNA TGCGCCAGCAGCTTGGCTACGTTCTCTGGAAACACCATATATTTT. Translating gives CASSLATFSGNTIYF. The full variable domain, with the rest looked up from reference TRBV5-1 and TRBJ1-3, is KAGVTQTPRYLIKTRGQQVTLSCSPISGHRSVSWYQQTPGQGLQFLFEYFSETQRNKGNFPGRFSGRQFSNSRSEMNVSTLELGDSALYLCASSLATFSGNTIYFGEGSWLTVV.

The chain is built from TRBV6-5 and TRBJ2-6; 10 bases are shared with TRBD2. Germline loops: CDR1 MNHEY, CDR2 SVGAGI. The CDR3 length is 15 residues. V shed 5 bases, J shed 4 bases, and the junction held 2 bases outside the gene matches. In DNA form, the CDR3 reads TGTGCCAGCAGTCGACTAGCGGGCGGGGCCAACGTCCTGACTTTC. Translating it yields CASSRLAGGANVLTF.

The chain combines TRBV19 with TRBJ1-1; 12 bases align to TRBD1. V was clipped by 6 bases and J by 5 bases; unmatched bases: 10. The germline CDR1 and CDR2 sequences are LNHDA and SQIVND (reference sequence). The CDR3 has 16 residues. CDR3 nucleotide sequence: TGTGCCAGTAGGATTTGGGACAGGGGGCTGAGGACTGAAGCTTTCTTT. Translation: CASRIWDRGLRTEAFF.

This chain connects TRBV7-2 to TRBJ2-4, with D perhaps matching TRBD1 (5 bases). The CDR3 consists of 15 residues. From germline, CDR1 is SGHTA and CDR2 FQGNSA. Trimming stripped 8 bases from V and 7 bases from J, with 21 bases between. CDR3 DNA sequence: TGTGCCAGCGCGGCTGACGGCCCGTCAGGGAACATTCAGTACTTC. This gives the protein CASAADGPSGNIQYF.

The rearrangement links TRBV6-5 to TRBJ1-6; weak D call: TRBD1 (6 bases). Germline V CDR1 and CDR2: MNHEY, SVGAGI. Trimming pared 5 bases from V and 9 bases from J, leaving 17 bases between. The CDR3 covers 15 residues. The CDR3 DNA reads as TGTGCCAGCAGTCCATTCAGAGGGGGGGGTTCACCCCTCCACTTT. It codes for CASSPFRGGGSPLHF.

V and J are TRBV25-1 and TRBJ1-1; D not certain. Germline CDR1 reads MGHDK; CDR2 reads SYGVNS. With 6 bases removed from V and 1 base from J, the gap between germline ends came to 15 bases. The CDR3 runs to 15 residues. CDR3 nucleotides: TGTGCCAGCAGCGGCCTAGGTTCAAGGAACACTGAAGCTTTCTTT. As protein: CASSGLGSRNTEAFF. The variable domain in full, completed from reference TRBV25-1 and TRBJ1-1, reads EADIYQTPRYLVIGTGKKITLECSQTMGHDKMYWYQQDPGMELHLIHYSYGVNSTEKGDLSSESTVSRIRTEHFPLTLESARPSHTSQYLCASSGLGSRNTEAFFGQGTRLTVV.

J is TRBJ2-1 and V is TRBV5-1; 13 bases agree with TRBD2. The CDR3 length is 22 residues. V trimming: 4 bases; J trimming: 4 bases; junction bases outside the gene matches: 23. From germline, CDR1 is SGHRS and CDR2 YFSETQ. Here the CDR3 DNA reads TGCGCCAGCAGCCCTCATCAAACCGGACTAGCGGGGGACCAGACCTTATACAATGAGCAGTTCTTC. Translation: CASSPHQTGLAGDQTLYNEQFF.

The rearrangement uses TRBV5-1 and TRBJ2-1; D is unresolved. Germline CDR1 and CDR2: SGHRS and YFSETQ. The V end was cut by 2 bases, the J end by 5 bases, with 8 bases between. CDR3 length: 13 residues. CDR3 residues: CASSFPTDNEQFF. The CDR3 DNA sequence: TGCGCCAGCAGCTTCCCTACTGACAATGAGCAGTTCTTC.

The rearrangement uses TRBV7-6 and TRBJ1-2; D is uncertain. The V end lost 2 bases, the J end lost 8 bases, and 21 bases lay between the germline ends. The CDR3 has 16 residues. The V gene's germline CDR1 is SGHVS and CDR2 FNYEAQ. Written as DNA, the CDR3 is TGTGCCAGCAGCTTAAATCTAGCTGGCAGCGGAGGGGGCTACACCTTC. This sequence encodes CASSLNLAGSGGGYTF.

J is TRBJ1-1 and V is TRBV7-9, with 10 bases identical to TRBD1. The CDR3 consists of 16 residues. Germline CDR1 and CDR2: SEHNR and FQNEAQ (reference sequence). V was pared by 5 bases and J by 1 base, with 7 bases of the junction left unmatched. The CDR3 nucleotides read TGTGCCAGCAGCCCAAGGACAGGGGGTGAGAACACTGAAGCTTTCTTT. Its translation: CASSPRTGGENTEAFF.

V gene TRBV19 combines with J gene TRBJ2-3; perhaps TRBD2 as D (6 bases). The CDR3 is 14 residues long. Trimming took off 5 bases at V and 2 bases at J, with 11 bases between the two ends. The germline gives CDR1 LNHDA, CDR2 SQIVND (reference sequence). The CDR3 region is CASSGGGDTDTQYF. CDR3 nucleotide sequence: TGTGCCAGTAGTGGGGGAGGAGACACAGATACGCAGTATTTT.

On this clone: At the DNA level, this CDR3 is encoded by other sequences in the same sample as well. J is TRBJ2-3 and V is TRBV6-4; TRBD2 matches 12 bases. The CDR3 spans 15 residues. V was pared by 2 bases and J by 5 bases, with 2 bases of the junction left unmatched. Germline V lookup: CDR1 MRHNA, CDR2 SNTAGT. The CDR3 DNA reads TGTGCCAGCAGTGACCTGACTAGCGGGGGAGATACGCAGTATTTT. Its protein is CASSDLTSGGDTQYF.

The J gene is TRBJ1-2, the V gene TRBV7-2, with TRBD1 matching 7 bases. The ends lost 5 bases at V and 3 bases at J; junction bases unmatched: 3. This CDR3 comprises 13 residues. The V gene's germline CDR1 is SGHTA and CDR2 FQGNSA. The CDR3 DNA reads as TGTGCCAGCAGCAAGGGACAGTACTATGGCTACACCTTC. As protein: CASSKGQYYGYTF.

The chain employs TRBV5-1 and TRBJ2-1, with 9 bases matching TRBD2. The CDR3 consists of 18 residues. Per the germline V gene, CDR1 is SGHRS and CDR2 is YFSETQ. J was trimmed by 2 bases and V by 1 base; bases with no gene match: 10. CDR3 coding DNA: TGCGCCAGCAGCTTGTATTATGCGGGAGGGGGTACCTACAATGAGCAGTTCTTC. Translation gives CASSLYYAGGGTYNEQFF.

The chain has TRBV7-8 and TRBJ2-7; the match to TRBD1 covers 7 bases. From germline, CDR1 is SGHVS and CDR2 FQNEAQ. V lost 5 bases and J lost 0; bases outside the gene matches: 10. There are 16 residues in the CDR3. The CDR3, as DNA: TGTGCCAGCAGCCCTACAGGGGCGACCAGCTCCTACGAGCAGTACTTC. Its protein product is CASSPTGATSSYEQYF. The variable domain in full, with the rest retrieved from reference TRBV7-8 and TRBJ2-7, is GAGVSQSPRYKVAKRGQDVALRCDPISGHVSLFWYQQALGQGPEFLTYFQNEAQLDKSGLPSDRFFAERPEGSVSTLKIQRTQQEDSAVYLCASSPTGATSSYEQYFGPGTRLTVT.

The CDR3 loop is CASSLAGVRAPQHF. The CDR3 DNA follows: TGTGCCAGCAGCTTAGCCGGGGTGAGGGCACCCCAGCATTTT. The chain is built from TRBV7-9 and TRBJ1-5, with D hard to call. This CDR3 has 14 amino acids. Germline V CDR1 and CDR2: SEHNR, FQNEAQ (reference sequence). The V end lost 0 bases, the J end lost 10 bases, and 13 bases lay between the germline ends. Full variable domain (outside the CDR3, taken from reference TRBV7-9 and TRBJ1-5): DTGVSQNPRHKITKRGQNVTFRCDPISEHNRLYWYRQTLGQGPEFLTYFQNEAQLEKSRLLSDRFSAERPKGSFSTLEIQRTEQGDSAMYLCASSLAGVRAPQHFGDGTRLSIL.

This chain connects TRBV9 to TRBJ2-4; 7 bases match TRBD1. The CDR3 is made up of 13 amino acids. Unmatched junction bases numbered 5, after V lost 3 bases and J lost 8 bases. The germline V gene has CDR1 SGDLS and CDR2 YYNGEE. CDR3 in DNA: TGTGCCAGCAGCGCGACAGGGCGACACATTCAGTACTTC. Translated, it gives CASSATGRHIQYF.

This clone appeared a single time. This chain links TRBV7-9 with TRBJ2-5; TRBD1 matches 10 bases. The CDR3 is made up of 16 amino acids. CDR1 and CDR2 (germline): SEHNR, FQNEAQ (reference sequence). Trimming removed 5 bases from V and 5 bases from J; junction bases left unmatched: 11. The CDR3 is CASSPSRQGAGETQYF. DNA for the CDR3: TGTGCCAGCAGCCCTAGCCGACAGGGGGCAGGGGAGACCCAGTACTTC.

The V and J genes are TRBV21-1 and TRBJ2-3; TRBD2 is the table's D call and was not checked against the DNA. TRBV21-1 corresponds to a pseudogene. The CDR3 extends over 15 amino acids. The CDR3 nucleotides read TGTGCCCGGGGGGAGGACAGTGTGAACACAGATACGCAGTATTTT. Its translation: CARGEDSVNTDTQYF.

The V call is TRBV19, the J call TRBJ1-5; TRBD1 matches 10 bases. This CDR3 is 15 amino acids long. J was trimmed by 6 bases and V by 3 bases; bases with no gene match: 5. Germline lookup yields CDR1 LNHDA and CDR2 SQIVND (reference sequence). This CDR3 reads CASSIQDRGLQPQHF. The CDR3 nucleotides read TGTGCCAGTAGTATCCAAGACAGGGGGCTTCAGCCCCAGCATTTT. Using reference TRBV19 and TRBJ1-5 for the parts outside the CDR3, the full variable domain is DGGITQSPKYLFRKEGQNVTLSCEQNLNHDAMYWYRQDPGQGLRLIYYSQIVNDFQKGDIAEGYSVSREKKESFPLTVTSAQKNPTAFYLCASSIQDRGLQPQHFGDGTRLSIL.